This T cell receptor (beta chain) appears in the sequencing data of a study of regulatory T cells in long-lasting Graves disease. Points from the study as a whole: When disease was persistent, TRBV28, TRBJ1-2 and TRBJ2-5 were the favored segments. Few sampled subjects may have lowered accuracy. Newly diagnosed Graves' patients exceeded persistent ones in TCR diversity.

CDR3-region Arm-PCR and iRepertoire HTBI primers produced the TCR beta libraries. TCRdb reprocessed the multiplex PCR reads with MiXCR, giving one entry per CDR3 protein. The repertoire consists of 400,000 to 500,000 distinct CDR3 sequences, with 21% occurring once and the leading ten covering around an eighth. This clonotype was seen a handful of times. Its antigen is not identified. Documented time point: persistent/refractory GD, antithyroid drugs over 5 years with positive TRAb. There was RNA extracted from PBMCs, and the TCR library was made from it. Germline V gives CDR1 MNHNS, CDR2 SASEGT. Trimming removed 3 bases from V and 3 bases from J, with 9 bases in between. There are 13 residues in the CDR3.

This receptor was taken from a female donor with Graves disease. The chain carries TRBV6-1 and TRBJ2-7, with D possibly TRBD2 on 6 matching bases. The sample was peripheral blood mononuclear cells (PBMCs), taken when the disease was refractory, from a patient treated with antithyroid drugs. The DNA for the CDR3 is TGTGCCAGCAGTGAGGCTAGCGACTACGAGCAGTACTTC. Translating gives CASSEASDYEQYF.